Listed here are 18 T cell receptor beta chains from one sample, sequenced in a study of T cells in Graves' hyperthyroidism and ophthalmopathy. TCR beta CDR3 sequences were amplified from RNA transcripts. When the TCR CDR3 underwent first-round RT-PCR, the HTBI primer set was used. TCRdb recomputed calls from the multiplex PCR reads with MiXCR, one row per CDR3 protein. This table has 550,000 to 800,000 distinct CDR3 sequences, about 17% appearing once. Input material: blood. Receptors were obtained from a man between 18 and 29 years old with Graves' hyperthyroidism.

This clonotype was seen at least ten times. The V call is TRBV20-1, the J call TRBJ2-3; D is ambiguous. The V end lost 3 bases, the J end lost 4 bases, and 8 bases lay between the germline ends. The CDR3 has 12 residues. The germline gives CDR1 DFQATT, CDR2 SNEGSKA (reference sequence). CDR3 loop: CSARRKADTQYF. The CDR3 coding sequence is TGCAGTGCTAGGAGAAAAGCAGATACGCAGTATTTT.

This clonotype was counted many times. CDR3 sequence reads: CASSGSSGRAGDTQYF. In DNA form, the CDR3 reads TGTGCCAGCAGCGGCAGTAGCGGGAGGGCCGGAGATACGCAGTATTTT. The chain has TRBV7-9 and TRBJ2-3; TRBD2 matches at 11 bases. Germline trimming cut 5 bases from V and 5 bases from J; bases unmatched to any gene: 9. Germline V gene lookup returns CDR1 SEHNR and CDR2 FQNEAQ (reference sequence). The CDR3 spans 16 residues.

This clonotype was counted many times. The chain recombines TRBV30 with TRBJ2-1; TRBD2 matches at 12 bases. Trimming removed 7 bases from V and 8 bases from J; junction bases left unmatched: 3. The CDR3 spans 12 residues. Germline V gives CDR1 GTSNPN, CDR2 SVGIG (reference sequence). DNA of the CDR3: TGTGCCTTAAGACTAGCGGGAGATGAGCAGTTCTTC. Its protein product is CALRLAGDEQFF.

On this clonotype itself: This sequence may be a read error, since a much larger clone differs from it by one base. This chain uses TRBV11-2 with TRBJ2-1; no reliable D call. Per germline, CDR1 SGHAT and CDR2 FQNNGV. This CDR3 has 13 amino acids. With 3 bases removed from V and 10 bases from J, the gap between germline ends came to 13 bases. The CDR3 reads CASSFGYRYEQFF. The CDR3 DNA reads as TGTGCCAGCAGCTTCGGATACCGCTACGAGCAGTTCTTC.

The sample holds many counts of this clonotype. The chain recombines TRBV28 with TRBJ2-7; 7 bases agree with TRBD1. CDR1 is MDHEN and CDR2 is SYDVKM in the germline V gene. This CDR3 is built from 13 residues. J gave up 3 bases and V 6 bases, and 5 bases lay outside the gene matches. DNA of the CDR3: TGTGCCAGCAGGGGACAGAGCCTCTACGAGCAGTACTTC. Translating gives CASRGQSLYEQYF.

The gene calls are TRBV6-6 and TRBJ1-2; 7 bases map to TRBD1. Germline V gives CDR1 MNHNY, CDR2 SVGAGI (reference sequence). The CDR3 length is 14 residues. The junction had 8 bases not matched to a gene; V was cut back by 2 bases and J by 8 bases. The DNA for the CDR3 is TGTGCCAGCAGTTACGGCAGGGGGGTGGGGGGCTACACCTTC. It is translated as CASSYGRGVGGYTF.

With respect to this clonotype: A much bigger clone sits one base away, suggesting this may be a read error. The chain links TRBV6-2 or TRBV6-3 to TRBJ2-3, with D possibly called TRBD1 or TRBD2 (6 bases each). The CDR3 spans 16 residues. V shed 6 bases and J shed 2 bases, with 18 bases lying between them. Germline V gene sequence: CDR1 MNHEY, CDR2 SVGEGT. CDR3 region: CASSLLGGGYTDTQYF. The CDR3 coding sequence is TGTGCCAGCAGCTTACTAGGGGGAGGTTACACAGATACGCAGTATTTT.

The J gene is TRBJ2-5, the V gene TRBV7-7; 10 bases are shared with TRBD1. V trimming: 3 bases; J trimming: 4 bases; junction bases outside the gene matches: 2. This CDR3 is built from 14 residues. Germline V gene data show CDR1 as SSHAT and CDR2 as FNYEAQ (reference sequence). The CDR3 spells CASSLGQGIETQYF. The CDR3 DNA reads as TGTGCCAGCAGCTTGGGACAGGGGATAGAGACCCAGTACTTC.

This clonotype appeared a few times. V gene TRBV30 combines with J gene TRBJ2-7; no clear D gene. The V end lost 3 bases, the J end lost 3 bases, and 6 bases lay between the germline ends. The CDR3 contains 11 residues. The germline V gene encodes CDR1 GTSNPN and CDR2 SVGIG (reference sequence). CDR3 region: CAWRTFYEQYF. DNA of the CDR3: TGTGCCTGGAGGACTTTCTACGAGCAGTACTTC.

This clonotype was recorded many times. The J gene is TRBJ2-3, the V gene TRBV27, with TRBD2 matching 12 bases. CDR3 size: 16 residues. J gave up 4 bases and V 3 bases, and 5 bases lay outside the gene matches. CDR1 and CDR2 from the germline V gene are MNHEY and SMNVEV (reference sequence). The CDR3 bases are TGTGCCAGCAGTTTTAGACTAGCGGGAGCAGCAGATACGCAGTATTTT. Encoded protein: CASSFRLAGAADTQYF.

The rearrangement links TRBV6-1 to TRBJ2-7; tentative D call: TRBD2 (6 bases). The CDR3 runs 13 residues. Germline V CDR1 and CDR2: MNHNS, SASEGT. The V and J ends lost 10 bases and 0 bases respectively, with 13 bases between them. CDR3 nucleotides: TGTGCCACCCGGGACTCCTACTCCTACGAGCAGTACTTC. It translates to CATRDSYSYEQYF.

The chain links TRBV6-1 to TRBJ2-1; weak D call: TRBD2 (6 bases). V lost 10 bases, J lost 0 bases, and 10 bases lay in between. This CDR3 is built from 13 residues. CDR1 and CDR2 (germline): MNHNS, SASEGT. CDR3 loop: CAIRGTSYNEQFF. In DNA, the CDR3 is TGTGCCATTCGGGGGACCTCCTACAATGAGCAGTTCTTC.

This clonotype was detected only a few times. This chain connects TRBV20-1 to TRBJ2-3; D is possibly TRBD2 (5 bases). The germline CDR1 and CDR2 sequences are DFQATT and SNEGSKA (reference sequence). Trimming shortened V by 3 bases and J by 0 bases, and 10 bases separated the two germline ends. The CDR3 has 14 residues. The chain's CDR3 is CSASQSGSTDTQYF. In nucleotides, the CDR3 is TGCAGTGCTAGTCAGAGCGGTAGCACAGATACGCAGTATTTT.

This clonotype occurred many times. This chain uses TRBV6-1 with TRBJ2-7; D is unclear. Germline assignment: CDR1 MNHNS and CDR2 SASEGT. The V and J ends lost 0 bases and 3 bases respectively, with 12 bases between them. This CDR3 contains 15 residues. The DNA for the CDR3 is TGTGCCAGCAGTGAAGCCCCCGGTCCTGGCTACGAGCAGTACTTC. Translation gives CASSEAPGPGYEQYF.

With regard to this clonotype: This may stem from a read error, because a much larger clone lies one nucleotide away. J is TRBJ2-5 and V is TRBV12-3 or TRBV12-4, with TRBD2 as a possible D gene (5 bases). The CDR3 sequence is 14 residues long. CDR3 nucleotide sequence: TGTACCAGCAGCGCCTCATTTGGGAGTGAGACCCAGTACTTC. It is translated as CTSSASFGSETQYF.

Many counts were recorded for this clonotype. This sequence joins TRBV2 and TRBJ2-1; D ambiguous. Germline V gene lookup returns CDR1 SNHLY and CDR2 FYNNEI. Trimming removed 4 bases at V and 6 bases at J, with 16 bases between. The CDR3 loop spans 15 amino acids. CDR3: CASSVDFMVGNEQFF. The CDR3 DNA is TGTGCCAGCAGTGTCGATTTCATGGTAGGCAATGAGCAGTTCTTC.

In regard to this clonotype: Given a much more abundant clone one base away, this may be a read error. The genes are TRBV6-4 and TRBJ1-1; D remains unclear. The germline CDR1 and CDR2 sequences are MRHNA and SNTAGT. This CDR3 is 15 amino acids long. Here the CDR3 reads CVSPCLPDMNTEAFF. The CDR3 DNA sequence: TGTGTCAGCCCCTGCCTGCCGGATATGAACACTGAAGCTTTCTTT.

This clonotype occurred many times. This chain uses TRBV27 with TRBJ2-7; no clear D gene. This CDR3 has 14 amino acids. Germline V gene sequence: CDR1 MNHEY, CDR2 SMNVEV (reference sequence). V lost 5 bases and J 2 bases, leaving 13 bases between the germline ends. The CDR3 coding sequence is TGTGCCAGCAGTCTCCGGGCCCCCCCCTACGAGCAGTACTTC. Its translation: CASSLRAPPYEQYF.